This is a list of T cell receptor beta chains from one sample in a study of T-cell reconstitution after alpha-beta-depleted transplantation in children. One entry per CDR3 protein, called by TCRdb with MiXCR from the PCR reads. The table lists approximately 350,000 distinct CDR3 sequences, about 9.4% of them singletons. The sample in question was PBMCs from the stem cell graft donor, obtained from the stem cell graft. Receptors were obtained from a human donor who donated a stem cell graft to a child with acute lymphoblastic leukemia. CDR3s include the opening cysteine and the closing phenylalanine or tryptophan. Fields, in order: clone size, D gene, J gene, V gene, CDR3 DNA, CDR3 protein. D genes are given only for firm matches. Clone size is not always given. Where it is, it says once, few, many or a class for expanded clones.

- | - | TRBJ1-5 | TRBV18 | TGTGCCAGCTCACCACAACAGAACCAGCCCCAGCATTTT | CASSPQQNQPQHF
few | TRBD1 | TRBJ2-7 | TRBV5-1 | TGCGCCAGCAGATGGACAGGACTGGACGAGCAGTACTTC | CASRWTGLDEQYF
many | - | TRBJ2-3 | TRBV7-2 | TGTGCCAGCCGGGGTGGCACAGATACGCAGTATTTT | CASRGGTDTQYF
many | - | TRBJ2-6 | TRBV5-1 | TGCGCCAGCAGTCCCTCCCCACGCGGCTCTGGGGCCAACGTCCTGACTTTC | CASSPSPRGSGANVLTF
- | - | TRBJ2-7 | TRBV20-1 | TGCAGTGCTAGACCCCGGCGGGGCGAGCAGTACTTC | CSARPRRGEQYF
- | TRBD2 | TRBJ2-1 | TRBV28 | TGTGCCAGCAGTTCCTTCGGACTAGCGGATATCTACAATGAGCAGTTCTTC | CASSSFGLADIYNEQFF
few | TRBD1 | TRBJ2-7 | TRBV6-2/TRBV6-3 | TGTGCCAGCAGTACGGGGACAGGAACAACCTACGAGCAGTACTTC | CASSTGTGTTYEQYF
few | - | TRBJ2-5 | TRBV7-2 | TGTGCCAGCAGTATATTGTACCAAGAGACCCAGTACTTC | CASSILYQETQYF
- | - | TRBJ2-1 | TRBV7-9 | TGTGCCAGCAGCTTAGTTCCTTACTCGAATGAGCAGTTCTTC | CASSLVPYSNEQFF
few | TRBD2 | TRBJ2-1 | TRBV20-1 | TGCAGTGCTAGGGCGAGCGGGAGCCACTCCAATGAGCGGTTCTTC | CSARASGSHSNERFF
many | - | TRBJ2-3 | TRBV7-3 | TGTGCCAGCAGCTTAGGGGGGACCACAGATACGCAGTATTTT | CASSLGGTTDTQYF
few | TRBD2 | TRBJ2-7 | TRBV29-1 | TGCAGCGCCTTGGGACTAGCGGACCCCTACGAGCAGTACTTC | CSALGLADPYEQYF
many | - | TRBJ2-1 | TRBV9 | TGTGCCAGCAGCGTAGCTACTCGGCTGTACTCCTACAATGAGCAGTTCTTC | CASSVATRLYSYNEQFF
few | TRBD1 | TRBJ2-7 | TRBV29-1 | TGCAGCGTTGAGGCGCCATCAACAGGGGGCAGCTCCTACGAGCAGTACTTC | CSVEAPSTGGSSYEQYF
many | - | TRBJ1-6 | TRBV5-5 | TGTGCCAGCAACCAACCCCGGGGAGAGCGGGGTTCACCCCTCCACTTT | CASNQPRGERGSPLHF
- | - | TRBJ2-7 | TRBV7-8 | TGTGCCAGCAGCTTAGAGGGGACTTATAAAAACTACGAGCAGTACTTC | CASSLEGTYKNYEQYF
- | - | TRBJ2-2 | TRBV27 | TGTGCCAGCAGGTTAAAGGCCCCCGGGGAGCTGTTTTTT | CASRLKAPGELFF
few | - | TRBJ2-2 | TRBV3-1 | TGTGCCAGCAGCCAGGGAGGCGGGGAGCTGTTTTTT | CASSQGGGELFF
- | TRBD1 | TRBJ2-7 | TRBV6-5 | TGTGCCAGCAGTTACCGGGACAGAGCCTACGAGCAGTACTTC | CASSYRDRAYEQYF
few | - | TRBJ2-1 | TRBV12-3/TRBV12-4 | TGTGCCAGCAGTTACACTAGAAGGGACAATGAGCAGTTCTTC | CASSYTRRDNEQFF
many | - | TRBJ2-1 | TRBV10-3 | TGTGCCATCAGGGCCGGGACGGGAGTATGGAATGAGCAGTTCTTC | CAIRAGTGVWNEQFF
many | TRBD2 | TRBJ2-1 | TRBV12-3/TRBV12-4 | TGTGCCAGCAGTTTAAGCCTAGCGGGGTACAATGAGCAGTTCTTC | CASSLSLAGYNEQFF
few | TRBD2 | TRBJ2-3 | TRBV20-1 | TGCAGTGCTAGAGCGGGAGGCCTCACAGATACGCAGTATTTT | CSARAGGLTDTQYF
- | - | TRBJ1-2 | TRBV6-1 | TGTGCCAGCAGTGAAGCGTCCGGATATGGCTACACCTTC | CASSEASGYGYTF
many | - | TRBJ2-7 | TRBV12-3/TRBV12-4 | TGTGCCAGCAGCCTTAGGGACCCCTACGAGCAGTACTTC | CASSLRDPYEQYF
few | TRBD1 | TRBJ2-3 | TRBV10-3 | TGTGCCATCAGTAGAGGACAGGGGGCCACAGATACGCAGTATTTT | CAISRGQGATDTQYF
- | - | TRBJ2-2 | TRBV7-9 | TGTGCCAGAAGCTCCGATAGCGGCAACAGCGGGGAGCTGTTTTTT | CARSSDSGNSGELFF
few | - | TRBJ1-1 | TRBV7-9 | TGTGCCAGCAGCTTTCTCCTGAACACTGAAGCTTTCTTT | CASSFLLNTEAFF
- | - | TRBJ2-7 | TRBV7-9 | TGTGCCAGCAGTACACCCGGGACTGGTTACGAGCAGTACTTC | CASSTPGTGYEQYF
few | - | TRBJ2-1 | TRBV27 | TGTGCCAGCAGCCTAAACCGGGGACAGCAGTTCTTC | CASSLNRGQQFF